This T cell receptor (beta chain) was identified in a study of control samples from healthy donors and cancer patients. The CDR3 is made up of 17 amino acids. Looked up from germline, CDR1 is SGHRS and CDR2 is YFSETQ. V shed 1 base and J shed 0 bases, with 11 bases lying between them. Some clones are missing from TCRdb's copy, which holds only in-frame ones; the method was immunoSEQ multiplex PCR. The table lists 150,000 to 190,000 clones, 93% of them singletons. The rearrangement uses TRBV5-1 and TRBJ2-6; D is unresolved. Sequencing was done on a sample of blood. The receptor was isolated from a man aged 50 to 60 in good health. In DNA form, the CDR3 reads TGCGCCAGCAGCTTGAATTCTGGTGACTCTGGGGCCAACGTCCTGACTTTC. Its translation: CASSLNSGDSGANVLTF.